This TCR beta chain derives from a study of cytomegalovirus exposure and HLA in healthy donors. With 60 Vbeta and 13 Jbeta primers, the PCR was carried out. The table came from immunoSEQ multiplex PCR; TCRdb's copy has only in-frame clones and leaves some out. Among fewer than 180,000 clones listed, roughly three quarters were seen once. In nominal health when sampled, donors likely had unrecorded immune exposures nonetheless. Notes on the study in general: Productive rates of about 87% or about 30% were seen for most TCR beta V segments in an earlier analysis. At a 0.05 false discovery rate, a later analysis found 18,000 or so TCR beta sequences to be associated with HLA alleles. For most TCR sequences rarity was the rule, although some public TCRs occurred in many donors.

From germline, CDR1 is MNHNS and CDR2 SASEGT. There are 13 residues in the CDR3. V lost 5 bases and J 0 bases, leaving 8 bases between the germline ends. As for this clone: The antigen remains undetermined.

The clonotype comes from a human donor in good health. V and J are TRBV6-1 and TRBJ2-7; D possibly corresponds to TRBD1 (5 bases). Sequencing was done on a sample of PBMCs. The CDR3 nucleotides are TGTGCCAGCAGTCAGACAGCCTCCTACGAGCAGTACTTC. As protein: CASSQTASYEQYF.